The rows below give T cell receptor beta chains drawn from one sample of a study of T cell responses to AZD1222 COVID-19 vaccine. The protocol was immunoSEQ multiplex PCR, while the TCRdb copy is restricted to in-frame clones and leaves out a portion. This sample yields tens of thousands of clones, of which around nine tenths are seen a single time; less than 15% belongs to the top ten. Sequenced here: peripheral blood, sampled 28 days after the second AZD1222 dose. The receptor source for this set is an adult who received the AZD1222 COVID-19 vaccine. Each CDR3 is given with its conserved first and last residue. Fields, in order: V gene, J gene, CDR3 length, clone size, D gene, CDR3 protein, CDR3 DNA. D genes are given only for firm matches. Expanded clones are given a class, and other clones once, few, many or no size at all.

TRBV27	TRBJ2-1	14	-	-	CASSLSGPYNEQFF	TGTGCCAGCAGTTTATCCGGCCCCTACAATGAGCAGTTCTTC
TRBV6-1	TRBJ1-2	15	-	-	CASSDGPGRGYGYTF	TGTGCCAGCAGTGATGGCCCCGGAAGGGGCTATGGCTACACCTTC
TRBV6-5	TRBJ1-2	12	once	-	CASSLRGDGYTF	TGTGCCAGCAGTCTTCGGGGTGATGGCTACACCTTC
TRBV24-1	TRBJ1-3	13	once	-	CATRQIRRNTIYF	TGTGCCACCAGACAGATTAGGAGAAACACCATATATTTT
TRBV25-1	TRBJ1-2	13	-	-	CASSESGFYGYTF	TGTGCCAGCAGTGAATCAGGGTTCTATGGCTACACCTTC
TRBV6-5	TRBJ1-2	13	-	-	CASSYIQGQGYTF	TGTGCCAGCAGTTATATCCAGGGTCAGGGCTACACCTTC
TRBV5-1	TRBJ1-4	15	-	-	CASSLGARSDEKLFF	TGCGCCAGCAGCTTGGGTGCCAGAAGTGATGAAAAACTGTTTTTT
TRBV18	TRBJ1-2	14	-	TRBD1	CASSPPGQGRGYTF	TGTGCCAGCTCACCGCCGGGACAGGGTCGAGGCTACACCTTC
TRBV24-1	TRBJ2-5	14	-	-	CATNPSWGEETQYF	TGTGCCACCAACCCCAGCTGGGGGGAAGAGACCCAGTACTTC
TRBV11-2	TRBJ2-5	14	-	-	CASSTGRGRETQYF	TGTGCCAGCAGCACAGGGAGGGGGAGAGAGACCCAGTACTTC
TRBV19	TRBJ1-4	14	-	TRBD1	CASSQGQVNEKLFF	TGTGCCAGTAGTCAAGGACAGGTTAATGAAAAACTGTTTTTT
TRBV30	TRBJ2-1	12	-	-	CAWSEGLPPPIF	TGTGCCTGGAGTGAGGGACTCCCCCCCCCGATCTTC
TRBV19	TRBJ1-2	13	-	TRBD1	CATNAGGGYGYTF	TGTGCCACCAACGCAGGGGGCGGTTATGGCTACACCTTC
TRBV5-1	TRBJ1-6	17	-	-	CASSLDLLGTYVSPLHF	TGCGCCAGCAGCTTGGACCTCTTGGGGACGTATGTTTCACCCCTCCACTTT
TRBV30	TRBJ2-3	18	-	TRBD2	CAWSRLAGVFGGKDTQYF	TGTGCCTGGAGTCGGCTAGCGGGGGTATTTGGGGGGAAAGATACGCAGTATTTT
TRBV29-1	TRBJ2-7	10	-	-	CSVQGGEQYF	TGCAGCGTCCAAGGGGGCGAGCAGTACTTC
TRBV14	TRBJ1-2	13	-	-	CASSPDVNYGYTF	TGTGCCAGCAGCCCGGACGTAAACTATGGCTACACCTTC
TRBV28	TRBJ2-2	16	-	TRBD1	CASLPTDRGLAGELFF	TGTGCCAGCCTACCTACGGACAGGGGGCTTGCCGGGGAGCTGTTTTTT
TRBV6-4	TRBJ2-5	13	-	-	CASSDTGPETQYF	TGTGCCAGCAGTGACACGGGGCCGGAGACCCAGTACTTC
TRBV7-2	TRBJ2-7	14	-	-	CASSRWQGVYEQYF	TGTGCCAGCAGCCGCTGGCAGGGCGTGTACGAGCAGTACTTC
TRBV10-3	TRBJ1-6	16	-	-	CAISPVGTRGNSPLHF	TGTGCCATCAGTCCCGTAGGGACAAGGGGTAATTCACCCCTCCACTTT
TRBV6-1	TRBJ1-5	15	few	-	CASSEYTTSNQPQHF	TGTGCCAGCAGTGAATATACAACTAGCAATCAGCCCCAGCATTTT
TRBV21-1	TRBJ2-7	14	-	-	CASSKGTGVGEQYF	TGTGCCAGCAGCAAAGGGACAGGGGTGGGGGAGCAGTACTTC
TRBV18	TRBJ2-3	18	-	TRBD1	CASSPLFDRGPSTDTQYF	TGTGCCAGCTCACCACTCTTCGACAGGGGGCCTAGCACAGATACGCAGTATTTT
TRBV5-6	TRBJ2-3	13	-	TRBD1	CASSLTGGRTQYF	TGTGCCAGCAGCTTAACAGGGGGCCGTACGCAGTATTTT
TRBV19	TRBJ1-5	14	-	-	CASSVRDNNQPQHF	TGTGCCAGTAGCGTCCGCGACAACAATCAGCCCCAGCATTTT
TRBV24-1	TRBJ2-7	16	-	TRBD1	CATSEATGTGVRDEYF	TGTGCCACCAGTGAGGCGACCGGGACAGGAGTCCGTGATGAGTACTTC
TRBV11-2	TRBJ2-5	12	-	-	CASSPQEETQYF	TGTGCCAGCAGCCCCCAAGAGGAGACCCAGTACTTC
TRBV5-1	TRBJ1-2	15	-	-	CASSLVEVPNYGYTF	TGCGCCAGCAGCTTGGTAGAGGTACCTAACTATGGCTACACCTTC
TRBV2	TRBJ1-6	14	-	TRBD1	CATQSGTANSPLHF	TGTGCCACCCAATCCGGGACAGCTAATTCACCCCTCCACTTT
TRBV6-5	TRBJ2-7	15	-	-	CASNPRLLGSYEQYF	TGTGCCAGCAACCCCCGGCTTTTGGGTTCCTACGAGCAGTACTTC
TRBV6-5	TRBJ1-1	13	-	-	CASSYGIVTEAFF	TGTGCCAGCAGTTACGGGATTGTCACTGAAGCTTTCTTT
TRBV9	TRBJ1-4	13	-	-	CASSVRTGEKLFF	TGTGCCAGCAGCGTGAGGACGGGCGAAAAACTGTTTTTT
TRBV7-2	TRBJ1-2	16	-	-	CASSLAPLGGIYGYTF	TGTGCCAGCAGCTTAGCGCCTTTAGGCGGAATCTATGGCTACACCTTC
TRBV9	TRBJ1-3	15	-	TRBD1	CASTTSGQGRNTIYF	TGTGCCAGCACCACTAGCGGACAGGGAAGAAACACCATATATTTT
TRBV11-3	TRBJ2-2	14	-	-	CASSATVNTGELFF	TGTGCCAGCAGCGCAACAGTGAACACCGGGGAGCTGTTTTTT
TRBV6-5	TRBJ2-7	15	once	TRBD2	CASSYGGEGGYEQYF	TGTGCCAGCAGTTACGGGGGGGAAGGTGGCTACGAGCAGTACTTC
TRBV7-8	TRBJ2-7	17	-	TRBD2	CASSSPKGRGGSYEQYF	TGTGCCAGCAGCTCTCCGAAAGGGCGGGGGGGATCCTACGAGCAGTACTTC
TRBV6-2/TRBV6-3	TRBJ1-6	16	-	TRBD1	CASSWGQNVYNSPLHF	TGTGCCAGCAGTTGGGGACAGAACGTGTATAATTCACCCCTCCACTTT
TRBV19	TRBJ1-5	14	-	TRBD1	CASSGGQGQLPQHF	TGTGCCAGTAGTGGGGGACAGGGGCAGCTGCCCCAGCATTTT
TRBV2	TRBJ1-5	16	-	-	CASSSGAGYSNQPQHF	TGTGCCAGCAGTAGTGGTGCAGGGTATAGCAATCAGCCCCAGCATTTT
TRBV6-2/TRBV6-3	TRBJ2-7	14	-	-	CASSYSGLSYEQYF	TGTGCCAGCAGCTACTCCGGGCTCTCCTACGAGCAGTACTTC
TRBV12-3/TRBV12-4	TRBJ2-7	13	-	-	CASSFEERGEQYF	TGTGCCAGCAGTTTCGAGGAAAGAGGAGAGCAGTACTTC
TRBV9	TRBJ1-2	14	-	-	CASSGRVANYGYTF	TGTGCCAGCAGCGGTCGAGTGGCTAACTATGGCTACACCTTC
TRBV19	TRBJ2-7	16	-	-	CASRLRGHLSSYEQYF	TGTGCCAGTAGACTCAGGGGACACCTGAGCTCCTACGAGCAGTACTTC
TRBV18	TRBJ2-1	16	-	TRBD1	CASSPRGQGVGNEQFF	TGTGCCAGCTCACCGAGGGGACAGGGGGTTGGCAATGAGCAGTTCTTC
TRBV5-4	TRBJ1-2	13	-	TRBD1	CASSWTGNYGYTF	TGTGCCAGCAGCTGGACAGGCAACTATGGCTACACCTTC
TRBV4-2	TRBJ2-5	14	-	TRBD1	CASSQAGQEETQYF	TGTGCCAGCAGCCAAGCCGGACAGGAAGAGACCCAGTACTTC